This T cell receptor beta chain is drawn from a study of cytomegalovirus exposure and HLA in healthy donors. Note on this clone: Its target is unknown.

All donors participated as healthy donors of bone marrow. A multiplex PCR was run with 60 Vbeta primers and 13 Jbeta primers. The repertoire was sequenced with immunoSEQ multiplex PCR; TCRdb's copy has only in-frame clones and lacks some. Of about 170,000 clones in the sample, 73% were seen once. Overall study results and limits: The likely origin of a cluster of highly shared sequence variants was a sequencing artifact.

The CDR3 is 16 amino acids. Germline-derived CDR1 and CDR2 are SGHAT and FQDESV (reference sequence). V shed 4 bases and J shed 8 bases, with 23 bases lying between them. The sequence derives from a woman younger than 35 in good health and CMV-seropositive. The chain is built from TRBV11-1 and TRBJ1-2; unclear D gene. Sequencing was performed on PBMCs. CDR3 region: CASSSAQEAEAHGYTF. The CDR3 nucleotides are TGTGCCAGCAGCTCCGCCCAAGAGGCAGAGGCTCACGGCTACACCTTC.